This TCR beta chain was identified in a study of blood T cell repertoires in COVID-19. Study-wide background: From T cells, B-cell-depleted T cells, or PBMCs came the material, which was cDNA or gDNA.

Study members were between about 18 and 89 years old and lived in approximately 25 US regions. Clinical history as reported by participants underpinned cohort assignment. The assay was immunoSEQ multiplex PCR, and TCRdb's table has in-frame clones only and misses some. The table records under 200,000 clones, more than 65% of them present only once. Germline V gene data show CDR1 as SEHNR and CDR2 as FQNEAQ (reference sequence). V shed 4 bases and J 4 bases; nucleotides not matched to a gene: 17. There are 19 residues in the CDR3. The V and J genes are TRBV7-9 and TRBJ2-5; TRBD2 matches at 11 bases. The sequence derives from a woman between 35 and 50 years old with acute COVID-19. The sample was PBMCs or T cells enriched from blood (not recorded which). For the CDR3, the DNA is TGTGCCAGCAGCTCCCCACCCCGGGCTAGCGGGAGGTATCGAGAGACCCAGTACTTC. This codes for CASSSPPRASGRYRETQYF.